Sequencing of this TCR beta chain was carried out in a study of blood T cell repertoires in COVID-19. The table came from immunoSEQ multiplex PCR; TCRdb's copy has only in-frame clones and leaves some out. The repertoire holds about 44,000 clones, with approximately 87% as singletons. V shed 4 bases and J 6 bases; nucleotides not matched to a gene: 14. CDR1 is SGHNT, CDR2 YYREEE, per germline (reference sequence). The CDR3 is made up of 16 amino acids. This clone was detected only once. The origin of this receptor is a human donor in a cohort sampled during active COVID-19. The rearrangement uses TRBV5-4 and TRBJ2-3; 7 bases map to TRBD2. Material: peripheral blood. CDR3 sequence: CASSPRLAEKHDTQYF. The CDR3 nucleotides read TGTGCCAGCAGCCCACGACTAGCCGAAAAACATGATACGCAGTATTTT.